What follows describes a single T cell receptor beta chain. The data stem from a study of blood T cell repertoires in COVID-19. The protocol was immunoSEQ multiplex PCR, while the TCRdb copy is restricted to in-frame clones and leaves out a portion. This table has approximately 290,000 clones, around 90% appearing once. The sequence was collected from a woman in her 30s who had recovered from COVID-19. Sequenced sample: PBMCs or T cells enriched from blood (not recorded which).

The CDR3 loop is CASSFRGTPYSNQPQHF. As DNA, the CDR3 is TGTGCCAGCAGTTTCAGGGGGACCCCCTATAGCAATCAGCCCCAGCATTTT. V usage is TRBV27 and J usage is TRBJ1-5; 7 bases are shared with TRBD1. The CDR3 contains 17 residues. The V segment lost 3 bases and the J segment 0 bases; nucleotides outside the gene matches: 8. In germline, CDR1 is MNHEY, CDR2 SMNVEV (reference sequence).